This T cell receptor (beta chain) appears in the sequencing data of a study of post-analysis software for immune sequencing data. Study-wide results and limits: Diversity measured as normalized Chao1 was significantly lower in multiple sclerosis patients than in controls. Among a few TRBV segments more frequent in patients than controls were TRBV5-6, TRBV5-1 and TRBV20-1. Strong co-clustering by F measure was seen for same-batch samples.

Note on this clonotype: The antigen remains undetermined.

The TCR beta cDNA libraries contained unique molecular identifiers. Starting from roughly 1 to 10 million T cells, the study yielded hundreds of thousands of cDNA molecules. MiXCR, applied by TCRdb to the PCR reads, yields one record per CDR3 protein. The top ten clones hold around 8% of a sample with hundreds of thousands of distinct CDR3 sequences, about 39% of them seen once. Germline V gene data show CDR1 as MNHEY and CDR2 as SVGAGI. The CDR3 is made up of 15 amino acids. Between the trimmed V and J ends, which lost 5 bases and 0 bases, there was a span of 12 bases. Sequenced material: blood. This clonotype originated in a girl aged 2 to 9 with multiple sclerosis. This chain links TRBV6-5 with TRBJ2-3; D gene ambiguous. CDR3 amino acids: CASSTDGPSTDTQYF. CDR3 nucleotide sequence: TGTGCCAGCAGTACGGACGGCCCTAGCACAGATACGCAGTATTTT.